A selection of T cell receptor beta chains follows, all from one sample in a study of cytomegalovirus exposure and HLA in healthy donors. Some clones are missing from TCRdb's copy, which holds only in-frame ones; the method was immunoSEQ multiplex PCR. The sample lists roughly 150,000 clones; roughly 80% were seen once. Sample: PBMCs. The receptors here all came from a male donor in good health and CMV-seronegative. Each CDR3 is given with its conserved first and last residue. A D gene is named only where the DNA matches it firmly. Expanded clones get a size class; other rows say once, few or many, or leave the size out.

>TRBV14|TRBD1|TRBJ2-3|-
TGTGCCAGCAGCCACCTCTACCCGGACAGGATCACAGATACGCAGTATTTT
CASSHLYPDRITDTQYF
>TRBV13|-|TRBJ1-6|-
TGTGCCAGCAGCTTAGCCCCGTGGCGGAATAATTCACCCCTCCACTTT
CASSLAPWRNNSPLHF
>TRBV12-5|TRBD2|TRBJ2-2|-
TGTGCTAGTGGTTTCCAGGGACTAGCGGGGGGGCCAACCGGGGAGCTGTTTTTT
CASGFQGLAGGPTGELFF
>TRBV6-5|TRBD1|TRBJ1-1|-
TGTGCCAGCAGTGCCGGACAGGAAAACACTGAAGCTTTCTTT
CASSAGQENTEAFF
>TRBV9|-|TRBJ1-1|-
TGTGCCAGCAGCGTAGGCCCGGGGAACACTGAAGCTTTCTTT
CASSVGPGNTEAFF
>TRBV5-6|-|TRBJ2-1|-
TGTGCCAGCAGCTCTCAGGGCCCCTCCTACAATGAGCAGTTCTTC
CASSSQGPSYNEQFF
>TRBV30|-|TRBJ1-4|-
TGTGCCTGGAGTGGAGGGACTTATAATGAAAAACTGTTTTTT
CAWSGGTYNEKLFF
>TRBV19|-|TRBJ1-5|once
TGTGCCAGTACCCCCGACTGGGAGAGCAATCAGCCCCAGCATTTT
CASTPDWESNQPQHF
>TRBV12-5|-|TRBJ2-1|-
TGTGCTAGTGGTTTGGTGAATTCCAGGGACAATGAGCAGTTCTTC
CASGLVNSRDNEQFF
>TRBV7-9|TRBD1|TRBJ2-5|once
TGTGCCAGCAGCTTAGGACAGGGGATGGAGGAGACCCAGTACTTC
CASSLGQGMEETQYF
>TRBV4-1|TRBD1|TRBJ2-2|-
TGCGCCAGCAGCCAAACTACAGGGGCGGTGGAGCTGTTTTTT
CASSQTTGAVELFF
>TRBV28|-|TRBJ2-7|once
TGTGCCAGCGAAAAACTCCGGGAATACGAGCAGTACTTC
CASEKLREYEQYF
>TRBV7-3|-|TRBJ2-5|-
TGTGCCAGCAGCTTAACCCGAGGGGAGACCCAGTACTTC
CASSLTRGETQYF
>TRBV9|TRBD2|TRBJ2-3|-
TGTGCCAGCAGCGGCCCACACAGGGGGCAAGGGACTAGCGGGAGTACAGATACGCAGTATTTT
CASSGPHRGQGTSGSTDTQYF
>TRBV5-1|TRBD2|TRBJ2-1|-
TGCGCCAGCAGCCTAGAAGCGGGAAGGAACTCCAATGAGCAGTTCTTC
CASSLEAGRNSNEQFF
>TRBV18|-|TRBJ1-6|once
TGTGCCAGCTCACCTCCAAGGGGACCCCTCCACTTT
CASSPPRGPLHF
>TRBV1|-|TRBJ2-1|-
TGCACCAGCAGCCATGCCAGCGGGGGCACGGACAATGAGCAGTTCTTC
CTSSHASGGTDNEQFF
>TRBV4-2|-|TRBJ1-2|-
TGTGCCAGCAGCCAAGTGTCCGGGGGGTGGGGAAGAGTTGAAGAAGCTAACTATGGCTACACCTTC
CASSQVSGGWGRVEEANYGYTF
>TRBV7-3|-|TRBJ2-5|once
TGTGCCAGCAGCTTTATCGACCAAGAGACCCAGTACTTC
CASSFIDQETQYF
>TRBV11-3|TRBD1|TRBJ2-1|-
TGTGCCAGCAGCCCCCGACAGGGGGCCCCCGTCAATGAGCAGTTCTTC
CASSPRQGAPVNEQFF
>TRBV6-4|-|TRBJ2-1|-
TGTGCCAGCAGTGACAAACAGATGAGTAATGAGCAGTTCTTC
CASSDKQMSNEQFF
>TRBV5-1|TRBD2|TRBJ2-3|-
TGCGCCAGCAGCCACACTAGCGGGAGTCCCCCAGATACGCAGTATTTT
CASSHTSGSPPDTQYF
>TRBV7-9|TRBD2|TRBJ2-5|few
TGTGCCAGCAGCAGCGGACTAGCGGGGATGGAAGGGACCCAGTACTTC
CASSSGLAGMEGTQYF
>TRBV5-1|TRBD1|TRBJ2-3|-
TGCGCCAGCAGCTACCTCGGGACAGGGGTTACAGATACGCAGTATTTT
CASSYLGTGVTDTQYF
>TRBV29-1|-|TRBJ1-1|-
TGCAGCGTTGAAGTCCCAGGTGAAGCTTTCTTT
CSVEVPGEAFF
>TRBV28|TRBD1|TRBJ2-7|once
TGTGCCAGCAGTCCTTCGACAGGGGGGGCCTACGAGCAGTACTTC
CASSPSTGGAYEQYF
>TRBV28|TRBD2|TRBJ2-7|-
TGTGCCAGCAGGGGACTAGGACGGAACTACGAGCAGTACTTC
CASRGLGRNYEQYF
>TRBV29-1|TRBD2|TRBJ2-2|many
TGCAGCGGGGGGACTAGTGACACCGGGGAGCTGTTTTTT
CSGGTSDTGELFF
>TRBV28|TRBD1|TRBJ1-4|-
TGTGCCAGCAACCTGCAGGGGGCTAGTAATGAAAAACTGTTTTTT
CASNLQGASNEKLFF
>TRBV6-1|TRBD1|TRBJ2-7|-
TGTGCCAGCAGGGGACAGGTTCCTCCCTACGAGCAGTACTTC
CASRGQVPPYEQYF
>TRBV4-1|-|TRBJ2-7|-
TGCGCCAGCAGCCAAACAGAGTACGAGCAGTACTTC
CASSQTEYEQYF
>TRBV7-2|-|TRBJ2-1|-
TGTGCCAGCAGCAAGGAGGGATACAATGAGCAGTTCTTC
CASSKEGYNEQFF
>TRBV18|-|TRBJ2-3|-
TGTGCCAGCTCACCAGGTGGACAGAGCACAGATACGCAGTATTTT
CASSPGGQSTDTQYF
>TRBV15|-|TRBJ2-7|-
TGTGCCACCAGCAGAGATGGAGGTGTTTTACGGGAGCAGTACTTC
CATSRDGGVLREQYF
>TRBV6-6|-|TRBJ1-2|once
TGTGCCAGCAGTTCTCCGGACAGCAGGACTAACTATGGCTACACCTTC
CASSSPDSRTNYGYTF
>TRBV5-6|-|TRBJ1-1|-
TGTGCCAGCAGCTTGGCCGGGAGCTTGAACACTGAAGCTTTCTTT
CASSLAGSLNTEAFF
>TRBV27|TRBD1|TRBJ2-1|-
TGTGCCACGCGGGACAGGGGCTACAATGAGCAGTTCTTC
CATRDRGYNEQFF
>TRBV7-8|-|TRBJ2-4|-
TGTGCCAGCAGCTTAGTTGACAGTAACATTCAGTACTTC
CASSLVDSNIQYF
>TRBV9|-|TRBJ2-3|once
TGTGCCAGCAGCGTAGAAGTGGGCCAAAGCACAGATACGCAGTATTTT
CASSVEVGQSTDTQYF
>TRBV9|TRBD2|TRBJ2-1|-
TGTGCCAGCAGCGTAGCGACTAGCGGCTCCTACAATGAGCAGTTCTTC
CASSVATSGSYNEQFF
>TRBV4-1|TRBD1|TRBJ1-6|once
TGCGCCAGCAGCCACCCGGGACAGGGCGTCTATAATTCACCCCTCCACTTT
CASSHPGQGVYNSPLHF